Following are 25 T cell receptor beta chains from one sample sequenced in a study of blood T cell repertoires in COVID-19. Clones were read by immunoSEQ multiplex PCR, and TCRdb kept only the in-frame ones, dropping some. The sample records around 470,000 clones, 89% being singletons. The sequenced sample was peripheral blood. Receptors originate from a man between 18 and 29 years old with COVID-19, enrolled during active disease.

The chain combines TRBV30 with TRBJ2-2, with D hard to call. The CDR3 covers 14 residues. Germline CDR1 reads GTSNPN; CDR2 reads SVGIG (reference sequence). Between the trimmed V and J ends, which lost 6 bases and 0 bases, there was a span of 11 bases. CDR3 bases: TGTGCCTGTCCGAACGGAGCGAACACCGGGGAGCTGTTTTTT. Protein: CACPNGANTGELFF.

The rearrangement joins TRBV5-1 to TRBJ1-1; 9 nucleotides agree with TRBD1. With 3 bases clipped from V and 5 bases from J, the junction kept 5 bases outside the gene matches. Germline lookup yields CDR1 SGHRS and CDR2 YFSETQ. The CDR3 covers 14 residues. The CDR3 region is CASSSGQGQTEAFF. The CDR3, as DNA: TGCGCCAGCAGCTCGGGACAGGGACAAACTGAAGCTTTCTTT.

This clone came up once. The CDR3 nucleotides read TGCAGCGTTGAAGTGACTAGCGGTGAGCAGTTCTTC. Its translation: CSVEVTSGEQFF. The J gene is TRBJ2-1, the V gene TRBV29-1; TRBD2 matches at 9 bases. CDR3 length: 12 residues. V lost 1 base and J lost 9; bases outside the gene matches: 1. CDR1 SQVTM and CDR2 ANQGSEA come from the germline V gene.

This clone appeared a single time. The rearrangement joins TRBV5-1 to TRBJ2-3; no clear D. The CDR3 consists of 12 residues. Per the germline V gene, CDR1 is SGHRS and CDR2 is YFSETQ. Trimming took off 2 bases at V and 6 bases at J, with 7 bases between the two ends. Written as DNA, the CDR3 is TGCGCCAGCAGCTTTGGAGAGGATACGCAGTATTTT. Residues: CASSFGEDTQYF.

The chain recombines TRBV7-9 with TRBJ1-5, with TRBD1 identical over 9 bases. Germline V CDR1 and CDR2: SEHNR, FQNEAQ (reference sequence). The CDR3 covers 18 residues. Unmatched junction bases numbered 11, after V lost 0 bases and J lost 5 bases. The CDR3 bases are TGTGCCAGCAGCTTAGCGAGCCGCTGGGACAGGGTCGATCAGCCCCAGCATTTT. It translates to CASSLASRWDRVDQPQHF. Full variable domain (rest looked up from reference TRBV7-9 and TRBJ1-5): DTGVSQNPRHKITKRGQNVTFRCDPISEHNRLYWYRQTLGQGPEFLTYFQNEAQLEKSRLLSDRFSAERPKGSFSTLEIQRTEQGDSAMYLCASSLASRWDRVDQPQHFGDGTRLSIL.

The chain is built from TRBV2 and TRBJ2-7, with TRBD2 matching over 8 bases. The length of the CDR3 is 19 residues. Unmatched junction bases numbered 21, after V lost 6 bases and J lost 2 bases. CDR1 is SNHLY and CDR2 is FYNNEI in the germline V gene. CDR3 in DNA: TGTGCCAGCAGCCCCGCGGGGGTAGCGGGGTCCCTGCCAACCTACGAGCAGTACTTC. It is translated as CASSPAGVAGSLPTYEQYF.

The chain employs TRBV6-1 and TRBJ1-1; the D is unclear. The V gene's germline CDR1 is MNHNS and CDR2 SASEGT. Trimming cost V 1 base and J 3 bases, with 9 bases left between them. CDR3 length: 14 residues. The CDR3 sequence: CASSEDPGDTEAFF. The CDR3 nucleotides are TGTGCCAGCAGTGAAGACCCAGGCGACACTGAAGCTTTCTTT.

The count of this clone is one. The rearrangement joins TRBV11-3 to TRBJ2-1, with 10 bases aligning to TRBD2. The J segment lost 6 bases and the V segment lost 1 base, leaving 3 bases of the junction unmatched. Germline V gives CDR1 SGHNT, CDR2 YENEEA. The CDR3 contains 15 residues. The CDR3 DNA reads as TGTGCCAGCAGCTTAGTCGTAGCGGGAGGCAATGAGCAGTTCTTC. Its protein is CASSLVVAGGNEQFF. Full variable domain (missing parts from reference TRBV11-3 and TRBJ2-1): EAGVVQSPRYKIIEKKQPVAFWCNPISGHNTLYWYLQNLGQGPELLIRYENEEAVDDSQLPKDRFSAERLKGVDSTLKIQPAELGDSAVYLCASSLVVAGGNEQFFGPGTRLTVL.

The V gene is TRBV2, the J gene TRBJ1-4; no clear D gene. Trimming stripped 5 bases from V and 0 bases from J, with 10 bases between. This CDR3 region has 15 residues. Per germline, CDR1 SNHLY and CDR2 FYNNEI. Here the CDR3 reads CASSPQSATNEKLFF. DNA for the CDR3: TGTGCCAGCAGTCCTCAGTCTGCAACTAATGAAAAACTGTTTTTT.

The chain has TRBV15 and TRBJ2-1, with a possible D match to TRBD1 (6 bases). V was clipped by 8 bases and J by 0 bases, with 17 bases between them. Germline V gene sequence: CDR1 LNHNV, CDR2 YYDKDF (reference sequence). This CDR3 comprises 16 residues. CDR3 amino acids: CATQTGTQSSYNEQFF. The CDR3 region has the DNA TGTGCCACCCAGACCGGGACACAAAGCTCCTACAATGAGCAGTTCTTC.

CDR3 sequence (DNA): TGTGCCAGCAGCTTAGGATCCGGCGGGGGGGCAGAGACCCAGTACTTC. This gives the protein CASSLGSGGGAETQYF. The chain joins TRBV7-9 to TRBJ2-5; 9 bases line up with TRBD2. CDR1 and CDR2 (germline): SEHNR, FQNEAQ (reference sequence). The CDR3 is 16 amino acids. J lost 4 bases, V lost 1 base, and 7 bases had no gene match.

This clone was seen only once. The genes are TRBV5-1 and TRBJ2-5, with D possibly matching TRBD1 (7 bases). This CDR3 region has 15 residues. Germline V gene sequence: CDR1 SGHRS, CDR2 YFSETQ. V was shortened by 4 bases and J by 5 bases, with 18 bases between the two germline ends. The CDR3 sequence is CASSTWQGGFETQYF. The CDR3 nucleotides are TGCGCCAGCAGCACGTGGCAGGGGGGCTTTGAGACCCAGTACTTC.

V gene TRBV7-2 combines with J gene TRBJ2-7; D is perhaps TRBD1 (6 bases). Germline loops: CDR1 SGHTA, CDR2 FQGNSA. The CDR3 covers 15 residues. Trimming shortened V by 0 bases and J by 5 bases, and 14 bases separated the two germline ends. The CDR3 DNA reads as TGTGCCAGCAGCTTAGCGCTGGGGGCGATTAACGAGCAGTACTTC. Amino acids: CASSLALGAINEQYF.

V is TRBV4-2 and J is TRBJ2-1; 12 bases agree with TRBD2. Trimming at V came to 0 bases and at J to 15 bases, leaving 9 bases not matched to a gene. Germline V gene data show CDR1 as LGHNA and CDR2 as YNFKEQ. The CDR3 sequence is 15 residues long. The CDR3 region is CASSQEMLAGGDPFF. In DNA form, the CDR3 reads TGTGCCAGCAGCCAAGAAATGCTAGCGGGGGGGGACCCGTTCTTC.

The chain employs TRBV27 and TRBJ2-7; TRBD2 aligns across 7 bases. Germline loops: CDR1 MNHEY, CDR2 SMNVEV (reference sequence). The CDR3 runs to 16 residues. J gave up 0 bases and V 2 bases, and 7 bases lay outside the gene matches. CDR3 DNA: TGTGCCAGCAGTTTAACGCCCAGCGGGATCTCCTACGAGCAGTACTTC. Its translation: CASSLTPSGISYEQYF.

The rearrangement uses TRBV9 and TRBJ1-2; 8 bases are shared with TRBD1. With V trimmed by 4 bases and J by 6 bases, 5 bases remained unmatched. Looked up from germline, CDR1 is SGDLS and CDR2 is YYNGEE. This CDR3 has 13 residues. The CDR3 reads CASSRQGRNGYTF. CDR3 sequence (DNA): TGTGCCAGCAGCCGACAGGGGCGGAATGGCTACACCTTC. Using reference TRBV9 and TRBJ1-2 for the parts outside the CDR3, the full variable domain is DSGVTQTPKHLITATGQRVTLRCSPRSGDLSVYWYQQSLDQGLQFLIQYYNGEERAKGNILERFSAQQFPDLHSELNLSSLELGDSALYFCASSRQGRNGYTFGSGTRLTVV.

V is TRBV7-9 and J is TRBJ1-5, with a weak D call TRBD1 (6 bases). The CDR3 loop spans 16 amino acids. Trimming removed 1 base from V and 7 bases from J, with 17 bases in between. The V gene's germline CDR1 is SEHNR and CDR2 FQNEAQ (reference sequence). This CDR3 reads CASSLDRASLRQPQHF. As DNA, the CDR3 is TGTGCCAGCAGCTTAGACAGGGCGAGTTTGAGGCAGCCCCAGCATTTT.

J is TRBJ2-5 and V is TRBV4-2; 10 bases are shared with TRBD2. CDR1 is LGHNA, CDR2 YNFKEQ, per germline. V was clipped by 0 bases and J by 4 bases; unmatched bases: 8. The CDR3 runs 17 residues. For the CDR3, the DNA is TGTGCCAGCAGCCAAGATCGTGACAGCGGGAGGGCAGAGACCCAGTACTTC. It is translated as CASSQDRDSGRAETQYF.

This chain's CDR3 is CASSLQGPSTEAFF. The CDR3 DNA reads TGCGCCAGCAGCTTACAGGGGCCGAGCACTGAAGCTTTCTTT. The chain couples TRBV5-1 to TRBJ1-1; 7 positions match TRBD1. With V trimmed by 2 bases and J by 4 bases, 5 bases remained unmatched. Germline CDR1 reads SGHRS; CDR2 reads YFSETQ. The length of the CDR3 is 14 residues.

The CDR3 reads CASSIQGAGEQYF. The CDR3 DNA reads as TGTGCCAGTAGTATCCAAGGGGCTGGCGAGCAGTACTTC. This chain joins TRBV19 and TRBJ2-7; possibly TRBD1 for D (5 bases). V was clipped by 3 bases and J by 6 bases, with 12 bases between them. CDR1 and CDR2 (germline): LNHDA, SQIVND (reference sequence). The CDR3 has 13 amino acids.

The gene calls are TRBV6-1 and TRBJ1-3, with D unclear. V lost 3 bases, J lost 0 bases, and 12 bases lay in between. From germline, CDR1 is MNHNS and CDR2 SASEGT. This CDR3 has 16 residues. The CDR3 DNA sequence: TGTGCCAGCAGTGAGTTAAATGAACTCTCTGGAAACACCATATATTTT. Protein: CASSELNELSGNTIYF.

CDR3 DNA: TGTGCCAGCAGTGAATATTCTGCGGGAGGCCCCTTAAATGAGCAGTTCTTC. Translating gives CASSEYSAGGPLNEQFF. The gene calls are TRBV6-1 and TRBJ2-1; 8 nucleotides match TRBD2. J was trimmed by 7 bases and V by 2 bases; bases with no gene match: 13. Germline values: CDR1 MNHNS, CDR2 SASEGT. This CDR3 has 17 amino acids.

The chain uses TRBV19 and TRBJ1-5, with 7 bases fitting TRBD1. The germline V gene has CDR1 LNHDA and CDR2 SQIVND (reference sequence). After removal of 7 bases from V and 0 bases from J, the junction contained 12 bases not matched to a gene. This CDR3 is built from 17 residues. Written as DNA, the CDR3 is TGTGCCAGTAAGATGCGGGACAGCCCCTTTAGCAATCAGCCCCAGCATTTT. Its protein product is CASKMRDSPFSNQPQHF.

The V and J genes are TRBV7-9 and TRBJ2-1; no reliable D call. The CDR3 sequence is 16 residues long. V dropped 11 bases and J dropped 4 bases, with 24 bases sitting between them. Germline CDR1 and CDR2: SEHNR and FQNEAQ (reference sequence). The CDR3 region has the DNA TGTGCCGGAACCCGCGAAACAGTGTCGTTATACAATGAGCAGTTCTTC. This translates into CAGTRETVSLYNEQFF.

This chain joins TRBV5-5 and TRBJ2-6; D possibly corresponds to TRBD2 (5 bases). V lost 0 bases to trimming and J lost 0 bases, with 13 bases between them. Looked up from germline, CDR1 is SGHKS and CDR2 is YYEKEE (reference sequence). The CDR3 has 18 residues. CDR3 in DNA: TGTGCCAGCAGCTTGGGAGAGGGCACCCCCTCTGGGGCCAACGTCCTGACTTTC. Amino acid sequence: CASSLGEGTPSGANVLTF.